This T cell receptor (beta chain) was observed in a study of T cell responses to AZD1222 COVID-19 vaccine. The V segment lost 3 bases and the J segment 4 bases; nucleotides outside the gene matches: 6. This CDR3 has 15 residues. CDR1 is ENHRY and CDR2 is SYGVKD in the germline V gene. Study observations and caveats: Recipients of two AZD1222 doses showed rising Spike-specific TCR breadth and depth. Close to half of spike-specific TCRs reportedly recognize unmutated variant regions. Spike as a whole was targeted by vaccine-associated CD4 TCRs, dominant at 160-218 and 743-854. Baseline antibody screening turned up just a handful of seropositive AZD1222 recipients.

The table came from immunoSEQ multiplex PCR; TCRdb's copy has only in-frame clones and leaves some out. The sample carries 130,000 to 150,000 clones, approximately 93% recorded once. In the case of this clone: The antigen is unknown.

The source of this sequence is an adult who had recovered from COVID-19. The chain carries TRBV10-3 and TRBJ2-3; 8 positions match TRBD2. Source: peripheral blood, taken after recovery from COVID-19. CDR3 bases: TGTGCCATCAGTGAACCCGGGACTAGTTCAGATACGCAGTATTTT. This gives the protein CAISEPGTSSDTQYF.